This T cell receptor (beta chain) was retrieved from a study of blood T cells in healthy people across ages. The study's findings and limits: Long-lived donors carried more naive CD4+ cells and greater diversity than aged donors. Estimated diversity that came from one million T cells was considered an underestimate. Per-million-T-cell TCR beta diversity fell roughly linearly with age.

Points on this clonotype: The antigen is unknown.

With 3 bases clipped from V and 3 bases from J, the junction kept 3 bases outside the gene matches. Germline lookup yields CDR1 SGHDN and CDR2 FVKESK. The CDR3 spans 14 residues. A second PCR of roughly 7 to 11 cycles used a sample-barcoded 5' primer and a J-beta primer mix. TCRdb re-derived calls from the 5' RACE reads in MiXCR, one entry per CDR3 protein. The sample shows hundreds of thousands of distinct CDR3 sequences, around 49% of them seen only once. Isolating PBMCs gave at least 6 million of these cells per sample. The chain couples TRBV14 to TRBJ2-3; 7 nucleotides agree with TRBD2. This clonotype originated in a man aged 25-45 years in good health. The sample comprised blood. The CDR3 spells CASSQRESTDTQYF. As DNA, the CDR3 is TGTGCCAGCAGCCAGCGGGAGTCTACAGATACGCAGTATTTT.